These 24 T cell receptor beta chains came from one sample sequenced in a study of blood T cell repertoires in COVID-19. The table came from immunoSEQ multiplex PCR; TCRdb's copy has only in-frame clones and leaves some out. The sample has 130,000 or so clones, 75% to 90% seen once. Input material: peripheral blood. These TCRs come from a man between 50 and 59 years old with active or convalescent COVID-19.

V usage is TRBV30 and J usage is TRBJ2-5; 11 bases match TRBD1. V lost 7 bases to trimming and J lost 2 bases; unmatched junction nucleotides: 3. The CDR3 extends over 13 amino acids. Germline CDR1 is GTSNPN and CDR2 is SVGIG (reference sequence). The CDR3 reads CALDRGQQETQYF. The CDR3 DNA reads TGTGCCTTGGACAGGGGGCAGCAAGAGACCCAGTACTTC.

The chain has TRBV19 and TRBJ1-5, with D uncertain. V shed 1 base and J shed 4 bases, with 8 bases lying between them. This CDR3 has 14 amino acids. Germline CDR1 and CDR2: LNHDA and SQIVND (reference sequence). CDR3 bases: TGTGCCAGTAGTATAGGAGACATTAATCAGCCCCAGCATTTT. Translation gives CASSIGDINQPQHF.

This sequence joins TRBV30 and TRBJ1-2; 7 positions match TRBD1. The germline V gene has CDR1 GTSNPN and CDR2 SVGIG (reference sequence). The junction had 3 bases not matched to a gene; V was cut back by 0 bases and J by 2 bases. The CDR3 is 14 residues long. The CDR3 loop reads CAWSVDRVNYGYTF. CDR3 DNA sequence: TGTGCCTGGAGTGTTGACAGGGTCAACTATGGCTACACCTTC.

The gene calls are TRBV3-1 (or the pseudogene TRBV3-2) and TRBJ1-4, with 12 nucleotides matching TRBD1. The V and J ends lost 3 bases and 8 bases, in that order; junction bases with no gene match: 4. The germline V gene has CDR1 LGHDT and CDR2 YNNKEL (reference sequence). The CDR3 length is 15 residues. The CDR3 sequence is CASSHTGTGGEKLFF. Written as DNA, the CDR3 is TGTGCCAGCAGCCACACCGGGACAGGGGGCGAAAAACTGTTTTTT.

The J gene is TRBJ2-1, the V gene TRBV11-2; 12 nucleotides agree with TRBD2. This CDR3 contains 16 residues. Germline V lookup: CDR1 SGHAT, CDR2 FQNNGV. Unmatched junction bases numbered 14, after V lost 5 bases and J lost 12 bases. The CDR3 protein is CASSEEGTSGLTRQFF. CDR3 bases: TGTGCCAGCAGCGAAGAGGGGACTAGCGGGCTTACGCGGCAGTTCTTC.

This clone appeared a single time. The chain uses TRBV27 and TRBJ2-5, with 9 bases matching TRBD2. CDR3 size: 15 residues. Trimming removed 3 bases from V and 5 bases from J; junction bases left unmatched: 7. From germline, CDR1 is MNHEY and CDR2 SMNVEV (reference sequence). CDR3 coding DNA: TGTGCCAGCAGTTTTTTAGCGGGGGCCGGGGAGACCCAGTACTTC. As protein: CASSFLAGAGETQYF.

This clone was seen only a few times. V usage is TRBV19 and J usage is TRBJ2-7; TRBD1 might be the D (7 bases). This CDR3 has 16 amino acids. Trimming removed 4 bases from V and 2 bases from J, with 18 bases in between. Germline-derived CDR1 and CDR2 are LNHDA and SQIVND (reference sequence). This CDR3 is CASSTNRGLKTYEQYF. In DNA, the CDR3 is TGTGCCAGTAGTACAAACAGGGGACTCAAAACCTACGAGCAGTACTTC.

This chain connects TRBV9 to TRBJ2-1; TRBD2 agrees at 11 bases. The CDR3 runs 15 residues. J gave up 9 bases and V 3 bases, and 8 bases lay outside the gene matches. The germline gives CDR1 SGDLS, CDR2 YYNGEE. CDR3 amino acids: CASSAPGLAVSEQFF. CDR3 coding DNA: TGTGCCAGCAGCGCCCCGGGACTAGCGGTTAGTGAGCAGTTCTTC. The full variable domain, completed using reference TRBV9 and TRBJ2-1, is DSGVTQTPKHLITATGQRVTLRCSPRSGDLSVYWYQQSLDQGLQFLIQYYNGEERAKGNILERFSAQQFPDLHSELNLSSLELGDSALYFCASSAPGLAVSEQFFGPGTRLTVL.

The rearrangement links TRBV5-1 to TRBJ1-1; 9 positions match TRBD1. J gave up 0 bases and V 6 bases, and 15 bases lay outside the gene matches. This CDR3 has 18 residues. The V gene's germline CDR1 is SGHRS and CDR2 YFSETQ. The CDR3 DNA sequence: TGCGCCAGCACCTATCAACCGGGACAGGGATTCATGAACACTGAAGCTTTCTTT. Translated, it gives CASTYQPGQGFMNTEAFF.

The J gene is TRBJ2-7, the V gene TRBV5-4; 10 nucleotides agree with TRBD2. CDR1 and CDR2 from the germline V gene are SGHNT and YYREEE (reference sequence). The CDR3 length is 15 residues. V gave up 4 bases and J gave up 5 bases; unmatched junction bases: 9. CDR3 protein: CASSPSSGRVNEQYF. The CDR3 DNA follows: TGTGCCAGCAGCCCCTCTAGCGGGAGAGTCAACGAGCAGTACTTC.

The chain employs TRBV7-8 and TRBJ1-4; possible D gene TRBD1, 6 bases. The CDR3 is 15 residues long. Trimming took 5 bases from V and 0 from J, leaving 10 bases between them. CDR1 and CDR2 from the germline V gene are SGHVS and FQNEAQ. CDR3 sequence: CASSKNRATNEKLFF. The CDR3 DNA follows: TGTGCCAGCAGCAAAAACAGGGCAACTAATGAAAAACTGTTTTTT.

Comment on this clone: Other DNA sequences from this sample encode an identical CDR3 as well. The chain employs TRBV30 and TRBJ1-5, with a tentative D call TRBD1 (5 bases). Germline loops: CDR1 GTSNPN, CDR2 SVGIG (reference sequence). The V gene lost 0 bases and the J gene lost 2 bases, with 5 bases spanning the gap. This CDR3 has 13 amino acids. The CDR3 region is CAWSVQGNQPQHF. The CDR3 DNA reads TGTGCCTGGAGTGTACAGGGCAATCAGCCCCAGCATTTT.

The chain carries TRBV7-8 and TRBJ1-2; D remains ambiguous. CDR3 length: 14 amino acids. Germline lookup yields CDR1 SGHVS and CDR2 FQNEAQ. The germline V and J ends were trimmed by 1 base and 4 bases, with 10 bases remaining between them. CDR3 DNA: TGTGCCAGCAGCTTAGGAGGCATGGTCTATGGCTACACCTTC. Its protein is CASSLGGMVYGYTF.

V is TRBV4-1 and J is TRBJ2-7; a weak D match, TRBD1 (6 bases). V was clipped by 0 bases and J by 2 bases, with 11 bases between them. The CDR3 covers 15 residues. Germline loops: CDR1 MGHRA, CDR2 YSYEKL. The CDR3 sequence: CASSQDRRGPYEQYF. The CDR3, as DNA: TGCGCCAGCAGCCAAGATCGCAGGGGACCCTACGAGCAGTACTTC.

The chain links TRBV10-3 to TRBJ2-7; possibly TRBD1 for D (5 bases). CDR1 and CDR2 from the germline V gene are ENHRY and SYGVKD. The germline V and J ends were trimmed by 10 bases and 3 bases, with 13 bases remaining between them. The CDR3 has 12 amino acids. Written as DNA, the CDR3 is TGTGCCAGCTTAGGGCAGGGCTACGAGCAGTACTTC. Encoded protein: CASLGQGYEQYF.

J is TRBJ2-3 and V is TRBV2; 10 nucleotides line up with TRBD2. V gave up 4 bases and J gave up 5 bases; unmatched junction bases: 3. This CDR3 region has 14 residues. CDR1 and CDR2 from the germline V gene are SNHLY and FYNNEI. The CDR3 sequence: CASSAGLAIDTQYF. Written as DNA, the CDR3 is TGTGCCAGCAGTGCGGGACTAGCGATAGATACGCAGTATTTT.

Comments on this clone: The junction does not match germline at one end; this may be a read error. This rearrangement joins TRBV3-1 (or the pseudogene TRBV3-2) to TRBJ2-7, with 7 nucleotides matching TRBD1. Germline-derived CDR1 and CDR2 are LGHDT and YNNKEL (reference sequence). The CDR3 totals 14 residues. In DNA form, the CDR3 reads TGTGCCAGCAGCCAAGTAGGGGGCTCCTCCGAGCAGTACTTC. Protein sequence: CASSQVGGSSEQYF.

V is TRBV19 and J is TRBJ2-7; TRBD1 aligns across 8 bases. Germline V lookup: CDR1 LNHDA, CDR2 SQIVND (reference sequence). The CDR3 is made up of 15 amino acids. V lost 6 bases to trimming and J lost 4 bases; unmatched junction nucleotides: 11. The CDR3 loop reads CASSNQQGDLYEQYF. In nucleotides, the CDR3 is TGTGCCAGTAGCAATCAACAGGGGGACCTTTACGAGCAGTACTTC.

The rearrangement joins TRBV30 to TRBJ2-5; TRBD2 matches at 8 bases. This CDR3 has 14 amino acids. CDR1 GTSNPN and CDR2 SVGIG come from the germline V gene (reference sequence). V was clipped by 2 bases and J by 2 bases; unmatched bases: 4. DNA of the CDR3: TGTGCCTGGAGTCTGGGGACTAGGCAAGAGACCCAGTACTTC. Translation gives CAWSLGTRQETQYF. The entire variable domain, with the rest obtained from reference TRBV30 and TRBJ2-5, is as follows: SQTIHQWPATLVQPVGSPLSLECTVEGTSNPNLYWYRQAAGRGLQLLFYSVGIGQISSEVPQNLSASRPQDRQFILSSKKLLLSDSGFYLCAWSLGTRQETQYFGPGTRLLVL.

This sequence joins TRBV15 and TRBJ2-2; the match to TRBD2 covers 12 bases. CDR3 length: 16 residues. V lost 5 bases and J lost 5; bases outside the gene matches: 6. The V gene's germline CDR1 is LNHNV and CDR2 YYDKDF (reference sequence). The DNA for the CDR3 is TGTGCCACCAGCTTCGGACTAGCGGGAAGAACCGGGGAGCTGTTTTTT. Its protein is CATSFGLAGRTGELFF.

The V gene is TRBV7-9, the J gene TRBJ1-1; TRBD1 might be the D (6 bases). Trimming took off 5 bases at V and 10 bases at J, with 14 bases between the two ends. The CDR3 runs to 12 residues. The germline CDR1 and CDR2 sequences are SEHNR and FQNEAQ (reference sequence). DNA for the CDR3: TGTGCCAGCAGCCCAGGGACACTCGGAGCTTTCTTT. This gives the protein CASSPGTLGAFF.

V is TRBV27 and J is TRBJ1-1, with D perhaps matching TRBD1 (6 bases). This CDR3 has 18 amino acids. Germline-derived CDR1 and CDR2 are MNHEY and SMNVEV (reference sequence). V was trimmed by 0 bases and J by 1 base, leaving 18 bases between them. This CDR3 is CASSLSRLGGPGNTEAFF. CDR3 coding DNA: TGTGCCAGCAGTTTATCGCGTCTCGGGGGGCCCGGGAACACTGAAGCTTTCTTT.

The chain employs TRBV11-2 and TRBJ2-7; 7 nucleotides agree with TRBD1. Germline V gene lookup returns CDR1 SGHAT and CDR2 FQNNGV. Trimming took 5 bases from V and 3 from J; bases not matched to a gene: 4. CDR3 length: 13 amino acids. For the CDR3, the DNA is TGTGCCAGCAGCCGCGGACAGGACTACGAGCAGTACTTC. Residues: CASSRGQDYEQYF.

The rearrangement uses TRBV2 and TRBJ2-1; maybe TRBD1 (6 bases). Trimming pared 8 bases from V and 7 bases from J, leaving 15 bases between. Germline values: CDR1 SNHLY, CDR2 FYNNEI. This CDR3 comprises 13 residues. CDR3 bases: TGTGCCAGCCGTCGTGAGGGGGTTAATGAGCAGTTCTTC. Translating it yields CASRREGVNEQFF.